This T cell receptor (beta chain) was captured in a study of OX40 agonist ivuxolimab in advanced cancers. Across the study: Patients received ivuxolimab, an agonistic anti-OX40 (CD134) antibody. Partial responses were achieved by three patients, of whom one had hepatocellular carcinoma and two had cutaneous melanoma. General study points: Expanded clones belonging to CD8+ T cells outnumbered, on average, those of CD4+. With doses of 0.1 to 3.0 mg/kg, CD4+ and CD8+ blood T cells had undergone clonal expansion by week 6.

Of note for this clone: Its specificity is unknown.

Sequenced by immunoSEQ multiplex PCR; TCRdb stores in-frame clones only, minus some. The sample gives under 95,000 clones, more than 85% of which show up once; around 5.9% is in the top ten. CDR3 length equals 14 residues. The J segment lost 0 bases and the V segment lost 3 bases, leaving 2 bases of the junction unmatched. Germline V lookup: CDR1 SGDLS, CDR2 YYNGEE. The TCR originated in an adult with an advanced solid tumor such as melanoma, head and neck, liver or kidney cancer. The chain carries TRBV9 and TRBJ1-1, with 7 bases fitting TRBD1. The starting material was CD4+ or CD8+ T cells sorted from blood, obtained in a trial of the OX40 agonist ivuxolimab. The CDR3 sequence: CASSEGAMNTEAFF. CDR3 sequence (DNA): TGTGCCAGCAGCGAGGGGGCGATGAACACTGAAGCTTTCTTT.